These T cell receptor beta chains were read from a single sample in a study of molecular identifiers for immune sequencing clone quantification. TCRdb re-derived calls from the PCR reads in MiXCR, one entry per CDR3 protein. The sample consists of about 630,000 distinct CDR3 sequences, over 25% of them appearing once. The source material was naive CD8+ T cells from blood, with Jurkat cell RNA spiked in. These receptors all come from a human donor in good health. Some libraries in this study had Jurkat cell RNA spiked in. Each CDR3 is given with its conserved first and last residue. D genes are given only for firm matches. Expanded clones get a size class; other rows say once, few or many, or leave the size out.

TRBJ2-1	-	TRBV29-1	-	TGCAGCGCCACGCGCGGACTAACCGGAGAAGATGAGCAGTTCTTC	CSATRGLTGEDEQFF
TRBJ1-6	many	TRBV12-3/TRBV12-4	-	TGTGCCAGCAGCCCCCCTGAGGGGCTGTATAATTCACCCCTCCACTTT	CASSPPEGLYNSPLHF
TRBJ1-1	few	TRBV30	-	TGTGCCCTGGCCCCAGGGTGGAGCACTGAAGCTTTCTTT	CALAPGWSTEAFF
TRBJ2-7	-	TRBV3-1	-	TGTGCCTGCAGCCGCGTCAAAGCGGGGACAGACTCCTACGAGCAGTACTTC	CACSRVKAGTDSYEQYF
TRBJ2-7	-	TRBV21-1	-	TGTGCCAGCAGCACTTCAGCCCCCCTAGCGGGAAGGTTTTACGAGCAGTACTTC	CASSTSAPLAGRFYEQYF
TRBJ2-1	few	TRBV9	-	TGTGCCAGCAGCGTAGGTCAATATCCGAATGAGCAGTTCTTC	CASSVGQYPNEQFF
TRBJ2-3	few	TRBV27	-	TGTGCCAGCAGTTGGGCGGGGTCCACAGATACGCAGTATTTT	CASSWAGSTDTQYF
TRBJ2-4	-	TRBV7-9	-	TGTGCCAGCAGCTTAGTACTAGCTAACGTTCAGTACTTC	CASSLVLANVQYF
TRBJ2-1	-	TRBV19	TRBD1	TGTGCCAGTAGTATGTGGACAGGGACCATTAACAATGAGCAGTTCTTC	CASSMWTGTINNEQFF
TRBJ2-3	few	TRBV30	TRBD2	TGTGCCTCTAAGGCGGCGGGAGGGCCTGATACGCAGTATTTT	CASKAAGGPDTQYF
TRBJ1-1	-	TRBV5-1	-	TGCGCCAGCAGGTTGGGGGCGCGGGTTGAAGCTTTCTTT	CASRLGARVEAFF
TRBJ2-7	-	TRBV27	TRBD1	TGTGCCAGCAGTTTATCCTCGCCGGGGGGACAGGGGGTAAACGAGCAGTACTTC	CASSLSSPGGQGVNEQYF
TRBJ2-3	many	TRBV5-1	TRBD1	TGCGCCAGCAGCTCCTACTCAACAGGGGCGGGAGATACGCAGTATTTT	CASSSYSTGAGDTQYF
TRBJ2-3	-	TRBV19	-	TGTGCCAGTTGTATAGCAAGCAGGGGGGCGCCCGATACGCAGTATTTT	CASCIASRGAPDTQYF
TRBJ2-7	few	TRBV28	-	TGTGCCAGCAGTAGCCGTATACTCCCCTACGAGCAGTACTTC	CASSSRILPYEQYF
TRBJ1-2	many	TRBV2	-	TGTGCCAGCAGTGAAGGGGCCCCCTTCTCCAATGGCTACACCTTC	CASSEGAPFSNGYTF
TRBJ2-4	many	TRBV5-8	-	TGTGCCGCCAGTTCGAGGGGCCAAAACATTCAGTACTTC	CAASSRGQNIQYF
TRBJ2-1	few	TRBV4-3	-	TGCGCCAGCAGCCAAGATCTCCGAGCGGAAAGGGAGCAGTTCTTC	CASSQDLRAEREQFF
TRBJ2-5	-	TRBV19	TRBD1	TGTGCCAGTAGTATTGGGGACAGGGGAGGAGAGACCCAGTACTTC	CASSIGDRGGETQYF
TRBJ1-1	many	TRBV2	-	TGTGCCAGTCTCACGACCGCGCTGAACACTGAAGCTTTCTTT	CASLTTALNTEAFF
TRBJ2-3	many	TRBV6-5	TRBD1	TGTGCCAGCAGTTACCGGACAGGGCGCACAGATACGCAGTATTTT	CASSYRTGRTDTQYF
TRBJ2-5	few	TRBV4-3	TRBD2	TGCGCCAGCAGTCCGGAACTAGCGGGGGGGGCACATGAGACCCAGTACTTC	CASSPELAGGAHETQYF
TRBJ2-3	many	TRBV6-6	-	TGTGCCAGCAGTTACGGGGCGACTAGCACAGATACGCAGTATTTT	CASSYGATSTDTQYF
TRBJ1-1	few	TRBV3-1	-	TGTGCCAGCAGCCTAAGGGAGGGCCCCGGCGTGAACACTGAAGCTTTCTTT	CASSLREGPGVNTEAFF
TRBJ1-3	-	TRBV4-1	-	TGCGCCAGCAGCCAAGGGATAACAGCAAACTCTGGAAACACCATATATTTT	CASSQGITANSGNTIYF
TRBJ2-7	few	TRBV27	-	TGTGCCAGCAGACGTTACTTCCTGGAGGGACACTACGAGCAGTACTTC	CASRRYFLEGHYEQYF
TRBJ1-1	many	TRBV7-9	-	TGTGCCAGCAGCTTAGGGTGGCCTGAAGCTTTCTTT	CASSLGWPEAFF
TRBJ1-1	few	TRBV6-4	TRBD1	TGTGCCAGCAGTCATACGGCTGGACAGGGGGCTGAAGCTTTCTTT	CASSHTAGQGAEAFF
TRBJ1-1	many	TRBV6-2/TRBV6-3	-	TGTGCCAGCAGTGAGGACGGACTCGCGAACACTGAAGCTTTCTTT	CASSEDGLANTEAFF
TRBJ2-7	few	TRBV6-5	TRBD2	TGTGCCAGCAGTCTCACCTCTAGCGGGAGCTCCTACGAGCAGTACTTC	CASSLTSSGSSYEQYF
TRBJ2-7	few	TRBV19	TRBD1	TGTGCCAGTAGTACTCGACAGGGCCGCTACGAGCAGTACTTC	CASSTRQGRYEQYF
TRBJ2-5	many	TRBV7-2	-	TGTGCCAGCAGCAACCGAACACATTCCCAAGAGACCCAGTACTTC	CASSNRTHSQETQYF
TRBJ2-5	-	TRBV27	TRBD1	TGTGCCAGCAGTCGGACAGGGGAAAAGACCCAGTACTTC	CASSRTGEKTQYF
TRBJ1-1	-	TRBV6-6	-	TGTGCCAGCAGTTACAGGGACCCTGAAGCTTTCTTT	CASSYRDPEAFF